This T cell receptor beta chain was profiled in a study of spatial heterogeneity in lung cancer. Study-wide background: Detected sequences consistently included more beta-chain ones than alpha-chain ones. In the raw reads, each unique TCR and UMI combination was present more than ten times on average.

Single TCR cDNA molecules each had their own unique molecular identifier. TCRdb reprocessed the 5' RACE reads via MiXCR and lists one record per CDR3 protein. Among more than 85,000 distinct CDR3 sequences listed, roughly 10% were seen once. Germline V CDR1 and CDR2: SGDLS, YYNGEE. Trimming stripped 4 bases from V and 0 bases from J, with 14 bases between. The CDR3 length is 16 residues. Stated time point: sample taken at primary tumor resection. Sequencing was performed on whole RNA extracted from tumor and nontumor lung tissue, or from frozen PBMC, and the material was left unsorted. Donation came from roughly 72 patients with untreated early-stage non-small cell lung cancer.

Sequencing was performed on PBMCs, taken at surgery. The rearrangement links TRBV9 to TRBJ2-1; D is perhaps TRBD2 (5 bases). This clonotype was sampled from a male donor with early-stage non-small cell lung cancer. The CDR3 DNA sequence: TGTGCCAGCAGCCCCCAGAGGGAGAGCTCCTACAATGAGCAGTTCTTC. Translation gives CASSPQRESSYNEQFF.